This T cell receptor (beta chain) was observed in a study of T cells in Graves' hyperthyroidism and ophthalmopathy. This clonotype was seen repeatedly, ten times or more. The ends lost 5 bases at V and 3 bases at J; junction bases unmatched: 7. This CDR3 comprises 15 residues. Germline V gene data show CDR1 as SGHAT and CDR2 as FQDESV (reference sequence). Regions amplified from RNA transcripts were the TCR beta CDR3 regions. First-round RT-PCR of the TCR CDR3 relied on the HTBI primer set. TCRdb re-called the multiplex PCR reads with MiXCR, one entry per CDR3 protein. Among some 300,000 distinct CDR3 sequences, roughly 19% were seen once, and the ten largest hold under 40%.

This TCR came from a man aged 45-65 years with Graves' ophthalmopathy. This chain links TRBV11-1 with TRBJ2-7, with TRBD2 identical over 10 bases. Sequencing was done on a sample of blood. CDR3 sequence (DNA): TGTGCCAGCAGCCTCGGACTAGCGGACTACTACGAGCAGTACTTC. Its translation is CASSLGLADYYEQYF.